The rows below give T cell receptor beta chains drawn from one sample of a study of CXCR3-negative and CXCR3-positive naive CD8 T cells. No DNA is given; TCRdb re-called the 5' RACE reads and lists each CDR3 protein once. This repertoire includes roughly 120,000 distinct CDR3 sequences. Sequenced material: naive CXCR3+ CD8+ T cells from blood. These receptors all stem from a human donor in good health. Some clones in this sample may be carry-over from other donors' samples. Each CDR3 is given with its conserved first and last residue.

j_call v_call cdr3_aa
TRBJ2-1 TRBV13 CASSLEAGMVNEQFF
TRBJ1-1 TRBV7-9 CASSLSGDTEAFF
TRBJ2-3 TRBV2 CASSEWLAETSTDTQYF
TRBJ2-7 TRBV2 CASTPGGDYTYEQYF
TRBJ2-5 TRBV20-1 CSARDTTSGPDMETQYF
TRBJ2-1 TRBV19 CASTVLAGGYNEQFF
TRBJ2-3 TRBV6-2/TRBV6-3 CASSYSTSTDTQYF
TRBJ2-1 TRBV12-3/TRBV12-4 CASSLHHRSVESNEQFF
TRBJ1-2 TRBV4-2 CASSQDGLGYTF
TRBJ1-1 TRBV12-3/TRBV12-4 CASSQPPGAHTEAFF
TRBJ1-5 TRBV29-1 CSVEEGGTGNQPQHF
TRBJ1-2 TRBV6-5 CASRPSEYDTGYGYTF
TRBJ1-1 TRBV20-1 CSARGPGMNTEAFF
TRBJ2-1 TRBV27 CASSLWSYNEQFF
TRBJ1-1 TRBV9 CASSGTGDGEAFF
TRBJ1-5 TRBV20-1 CSATTRKYSNQPQHF
TRBJ2-7 TRBV5-1 CASMPGLSSYEQYF
TRBJ2-1 TRBV3-1 CASSPTSGAPRNEQFF
TRBJ2-2 TRBV7-2 CASSLEAGELFF
TRBJ1-2 TRBV29-1 CSVAGPLNYGYTF
TRBJ2-5 TRBV12-3/TRBV12-4 CASNRMGQQETQYF
TRBJ1-4 TRBV5-5 CASSLWRREKLFF
TRBJ2-5 TRBV7-8 CASSLERQGGKETQYF
TRBJ2-1 TRBV12-3/TRBV12-4 CASSPTPGTSGTGHEQFF
TRBJ2-3 TRBV21-1 CASSKPSTGARDTQYF
TRBJ2-2 TRBV29-1 CSVEGPLPSGSTGELFF
TRBJ2-1 TRBV3-1 CASSSVETSGSLNEQFF
TRBJ2-7 TRBV7-9 CASSPGWDSSYEQYF
TRBJ2-3 TRBV5-1 CASSPAPQSPTDTQYF
TRBJ1-1 TRBV6-2/TRBV6-3 CASSSPGGWSTEAFF
TRBJ1-1 TRBV10-3 CAISERPGQGEMNTEAFF
TRBJ1-5 TRBV28 CASSSGTAEDQPQHF
TRBJ1-1 TRBV3-1 CASSQSTDYTEAFF
TRBJ2-3 TRBV29-1 CSVELLAARTDTQYF
TRBJ1-2 TRBV29-1 CSVVSGGGGYTF
TRBJ2-7 TRBV20-1 CSAPGTDGGIYEQYF
TRBJ2-7 TRBV20-1 CSARDLGNEQYF
TRBJ2-3 TRBV29-1 CSVAGLAGPRTDTQYF
TRBJ2-1 TRBV5-1 CASSVDSGGYNEQFF
TRBJ2-7 TRBV7-3 CASSLIGTYEQYF
TRBJ2-1 TRBV29-1 CSVESTTYNEQFF
TRBJ2-2 TRBV28 CASSLVPINRPNTGELFF
TRBJ1-1 TRBV4-3 CASSQDREASYTEAFF
TRBJ2-1 TRBV29-1 CSVVGWGAGEGEQFF
TRBJ2-2 TRBV25-1 CASSEYGELFF
TRBJ1-1 TRBV15 CATSSTLAEAFF
TRBJ2-2 TRBV9 CASSVSGTYEGDPGELFF
TRBJ2-3 TRBV20-1 CSAPRGPGFTDTQYF
TRBJ1-4 TRBV12-3/TRBV12-4 CASSFGDRGREKLFF
TRBJ2-1 TRBV7-8 CASSRADRGVDEQFF
TRBJ1-1 TRBV29-1 CSAVNRENTEAFF